The sequence of this T cell receptor beta chain was determined in a study of early T cells in non-severe SARS-CoV-2 infection. Study context: Whole-blood bulk RNA, unsorted, was sequenced, and chains were unpaired. Overall study findings and caveats: VDJdb matches were skewed toward anti-spike CD8 T cell responses.

Individually, cDNA molecules had unique molecular identifiers attached to them. TCRdb reprocessed the 5' RACE reads via MiXCR and lists one record per CDR3 protein. This table has some 27,000 distinct CDR3 sequences, roughly 5.7% appearing once. This CDR3 contains 13 residues. Trimming removed 8 bases from V and 4 bases from J, with 14 bases in between. Germline V gene lookup returns CDR1 SNHLY and CDR2 FYNNEI. This clonotype was counted ten times or more. Its matching antigen is unknown. Sequenced material: whole blood. The sequence came from an adult who was a healthcare worker with PCR-confirmed SARS-CoV-2 infection or an uninfected control (not recorded which). The rearrangement links TRBV2 to TRBJ1-2; D is unresolved. The CDR3 spells CASGSLAGYGYTF. The DNA of the CDR3 is TGTGCCAGCGGGAGTCTGGCGGGCTATGGCTACACCTTC.